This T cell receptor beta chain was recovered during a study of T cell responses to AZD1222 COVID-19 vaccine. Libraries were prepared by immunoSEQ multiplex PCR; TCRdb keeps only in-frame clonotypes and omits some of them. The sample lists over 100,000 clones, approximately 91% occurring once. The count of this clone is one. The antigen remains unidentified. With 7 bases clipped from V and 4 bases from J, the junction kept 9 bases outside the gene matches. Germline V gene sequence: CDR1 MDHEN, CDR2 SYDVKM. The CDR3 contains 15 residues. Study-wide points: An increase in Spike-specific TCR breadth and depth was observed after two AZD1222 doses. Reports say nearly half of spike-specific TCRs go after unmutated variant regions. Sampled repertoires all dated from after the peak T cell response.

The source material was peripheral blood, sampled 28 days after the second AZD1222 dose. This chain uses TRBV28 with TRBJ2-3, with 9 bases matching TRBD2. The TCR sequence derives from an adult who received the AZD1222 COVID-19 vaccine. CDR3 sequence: CASTPLAGGPDTQYF. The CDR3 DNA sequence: TGTGCCAGCACCCCTCTGGCGGGAGGGCCAGATACGCAGTATTTT.